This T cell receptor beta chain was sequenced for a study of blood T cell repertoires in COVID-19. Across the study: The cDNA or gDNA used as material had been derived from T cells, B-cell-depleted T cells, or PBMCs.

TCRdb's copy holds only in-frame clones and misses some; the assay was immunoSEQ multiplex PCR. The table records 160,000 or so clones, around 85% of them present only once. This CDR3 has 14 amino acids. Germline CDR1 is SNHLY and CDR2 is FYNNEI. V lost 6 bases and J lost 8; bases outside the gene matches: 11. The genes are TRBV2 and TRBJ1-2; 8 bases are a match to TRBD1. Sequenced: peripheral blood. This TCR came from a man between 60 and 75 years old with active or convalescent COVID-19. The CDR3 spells CASRMPQGARGYTF. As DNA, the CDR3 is TGTGCCAGCAGGATGCCCCAGGGGGCACGGGGCTACACCTTC.